The 3 T cell receptor beta chains presented below share a single source sample, sequenced in a study of cytomegalovirus exposure and HLA in healthy donors. PCR amplification relied on 60 Vbeta primers (plus 13 Jbeta primers). Here immunoSEQ multiplex PCR was the method, and the copy in TCRdb shows in-frame clones only, minus some. Of 120,000 or so clones listed, more than 70% are singletons. The sequencing sample was made of PBMCs. These receptors came from a man aged 45 to 65 in good health and CMV-seropositive.

This chain joins TRBV7-9 and TRBJ2-1, with 8 bases identical to TRBD2. The CDR3 loop spans 12 amino acids. After removal of 1 base from V and 13 bases from J, the junction contained 3 bases not matched to a gene. The V gene's germline CDR1 is SEHNR and CDR2 FQNEAQ (reference sequence). CDR3 loop: CASSLVSGSQFF. CDR3 DNA: TGTGCCAGCAGCTTAGTAAGCGGGAGCCAGTTCTTC.

The J gene is TRBJ1-1, the V gene TRBV19; possible D gene TRBD1, 5 bases. This CDR3 region has 15 residues. Trimming cost V 5 bases and J 1 base, with 14 bases left between them. Germline V gene data show CDR1 as LNHDA and CDR2 as SQIVND (reference sequence). The DNA of the CDR3 is TGTGCCAGTAGTGAATACTCGGGGGGGAACACTGAAGCTTTCTTT. It encodes CASSEYSGGNTEAFF.

The gene calls are TRBV29-1 and TRBJ1-1; 7 positions agree with TRBD1. This CDR3 comprises 14 residues. The junction had 10 bases not matched to a gene; V was cut back by 5 bases and J by 4 bases. Per the germline V gene, CDR1 is SQVTM and CDR2 is ANQGSEA. In DNA, the CDR3 is TGCAGCGTTCACACCAGGGGGGTAGCCACTGAAGCTTTCTTT. This sequence encodes CSVHTRGVATEAFF.